This T cell receptor (beta chain) was found in a study of blood T cell repertoires in COVID-19. Only in-frame clones appear in the TCRdb table, and some are missing; sequencing was by immunoSEQ multiplex PCR. The sample yields 210,000 or so clones, around nine tenths seen once. Germline CDR1 SQVTM, CDR2 ANQGSEA. V lost 0 bases and J lost 4, with 12 bases in between. The CDR3 runs 14 residues. The source is a woman in her 40s who had recovered from COVID-19. Sample: peripheral blood. This chain uses TRBV29-1 with TRBJ1-2; tentative D call: TRBD1 (5 bases). This chain's CDR3 is CSVEDLQGFYGYTF. The CDR3, as DNA: TGCAGCGTTGAAGATCTTCAGGGTTTCTATGGCTACACCTTC.